The 4 T cell receptor beta chains below were found in one sample sequenced in a study of T cell responses to AZD1222 COVID-19 vaccine. Measured with immunoSEQ multiplex PCR; TCRdb has only the in-frame clones, and not every one. The table lists roughly 120,000 clones, roughly 85% of them singletons, with about 1.6% in the top ten. This specimen was peripheral blood, taken on day 0 of AZD1222 vaccination. Receptors were obtained from an adult in good health.

This rearrangement joins TRBV14 to TRBJ1-2; 9 bases are shared with TRBD1. Germline values: CDR1 SGHDN, CDR2 FVKESK. This CDR3 comprises 13 residues. V dropped 4 bases and J dropped 7; count of bases not matched to a gene: 4. DNA of the CDR3: TGTGCCAGCAGCCCACAGGGGGCCGGTGGCTACACCTTC. It is translated as CASSPQGAGGYTF.

The V call is TRBV11-3, the J call TRBJ2-7, with unresolved D. The germline V gene has CDR1 SGHNT and CDR2 YENEEA. V lost 5 bases, J lost 4 bases, and 15 bases lay in between. This CDR3 is 14 amino acids long. The DNA of the CDR3 is TGTGCCAGCAGCCCCCCGTACGGAAGTTACGAGCAGTACTTC. Translated: CASSPPYGSYEQYF.

V usage is TRBV5-1 and J usage is TRBJ2-3, with 8 bases that match TRBD2. CDR3 length: 16 amino acids. Germline V gene data show CDR1 as SGHRS and CDR2 as YFSETQ. Unmatched junction bases numbered 11, after V lost 7 bases and J lost 1 base. CDR3 nucleotides: TGCGCCAGCTCCTCGGGAGGGGGTGGTGGCACAGATACGCAGTATTTT. Amino acids: CASSSGGGGGTDTQYF.

V and J are TRBV2 and TRBJ2-3, with 16 bases identical to TRBD2. Unmatched junction bases numbered 9, after V lost 4 bases and J lost 2 bases. Germline V gene lookup returns CDR1 SNHLY and CDR2 FYNNEI. CDR3 length equals 19 residues. The DNA of the CDR3 is TGTGCCAGCAGTGCTCGGGGACTAGCGGGAGGGCCGACCACAGATACGCAGTATTTT. It specifies CASSARGLAGGPTTDTQYF.